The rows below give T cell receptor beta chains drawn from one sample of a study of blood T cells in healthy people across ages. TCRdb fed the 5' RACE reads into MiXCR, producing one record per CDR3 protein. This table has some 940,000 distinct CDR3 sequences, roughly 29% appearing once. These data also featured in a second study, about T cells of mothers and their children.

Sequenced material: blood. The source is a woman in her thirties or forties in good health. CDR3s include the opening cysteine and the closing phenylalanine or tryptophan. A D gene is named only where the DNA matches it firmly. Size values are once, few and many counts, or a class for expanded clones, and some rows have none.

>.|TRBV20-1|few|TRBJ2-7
CSAPTSGVSYEQYF
TGCAGTGCTCCAACATCGGGGGTTTCCTACGAGCAGTACTTC
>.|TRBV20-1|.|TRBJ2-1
CSAETAYNEQFF
TGCAGTGCTGAGACTGCCTACAATGAGCAGTTCTTC
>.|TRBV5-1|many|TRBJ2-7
CASPRRGVSYEQYF
TGCGCCAGCCCCCGTCGAGGGGTTTCCTACGAGCAGTACTTC
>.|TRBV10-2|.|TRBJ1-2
CARSVSGAYGYTF
TGCGCCCGCAGTGTCTCCGGGGCGTATGGCTACACCTTC
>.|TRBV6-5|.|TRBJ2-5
CASKVFRESQETQYF
TGTGCCAGCAAAGTGTTCAGGGAGAGTCAAGAGACCCAGTACTTC
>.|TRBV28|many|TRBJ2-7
CASSSNGQYPYEQYF
TGTGCCAGCAGCTCTAACGGACAGTATCCCTACGAGCAGTACTTC
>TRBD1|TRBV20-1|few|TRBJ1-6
CSATQAGQGNNSPLHF
TGCAGTGCCACCCAGGCAGGACAGGGGAATAATTCACCCCTCCACTTT
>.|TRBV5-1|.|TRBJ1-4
CASGLTGLKEKLFF
TGCGCCAGCGGACTTACAGGGTTGAAAGAAAAACTGTTTTTT
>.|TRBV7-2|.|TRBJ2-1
CASSLTGRLGDEQFF
TGTGCCAGCAGCTTAACGGGGCGCCTGGGGGATGAGCAGTTCTTC
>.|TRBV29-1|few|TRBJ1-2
CSVEGPTLGYTF
TGCAGCGTTGAAGGGCCTACCCTGGGCTACACCTTC
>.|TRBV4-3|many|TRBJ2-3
CASSQEGPGTDTQYF
TGCGCCAGCAGCCAAGAGGGCCCCGGCACAGATACGCAGTATTTT
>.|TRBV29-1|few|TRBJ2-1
CSVDGFQGNEQFF
TGCAGCGTTGATGGCTTTCAGGGCAATGAGCAGTTCTTC
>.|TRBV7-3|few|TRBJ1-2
CASSLLTGSGYTF
TGTGCCAGCAGCCTATTAACAGGTTCTGGCTACACCTTC
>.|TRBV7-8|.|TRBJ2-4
CASSIGTGNIQYF
TGTGCCAGCAGCATAGGGACGGGAAACATTCAGTACTTC
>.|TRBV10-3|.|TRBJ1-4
CAISGRANEKLFF
TGTGCCATCAGTGGCAGGGCCAATGAAAAACTGTTTTTT
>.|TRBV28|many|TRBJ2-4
CASSLKGNQYF
TGTGCCAGCAGTTTAAAGGGCAATCAGTACTTC
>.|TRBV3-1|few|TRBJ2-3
CASSPPTGDTQYF
TGTGCCAGCAGCCCCCCGACGGGAGATACGCAGTATTTT
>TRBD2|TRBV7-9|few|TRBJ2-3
CASSFGRYSGAITDTQYF
TGTGCCAGCAGCTTCGGTCGTTATAGCGGGGCCATCACAGATACGCAGTATTTT
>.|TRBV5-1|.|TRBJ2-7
CASSPAGQSGYYEQYF
TGCGCCAGCAGCCCGGCCGGACAGTCAGGGTACTACGAGCAGTACTTC
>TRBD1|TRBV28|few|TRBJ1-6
CASSPRGQGVLHF
TGTGCCAGCAGTCCACGAGGACAGGGGGTTCTCCACTTT
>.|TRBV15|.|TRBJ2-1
CATSRGDYNYNEQFF
TGTGCCACCAGCAGGGGTGACTACAACTACAATGAGCAGTTCTTC
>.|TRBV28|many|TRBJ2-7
CASKKLQDYSYEQYF
TGTGCCAGCAAAAAACTACAGGATTACTCCTACGAGCAGTACTTC
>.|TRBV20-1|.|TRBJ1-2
CSASPPGRGGNGYTF
TGCAGTGCAAGCCCCCCGGGACGGGGGGGGAATGGCTACACCTTC
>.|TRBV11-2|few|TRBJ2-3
CASSLPLGGASTDTQYF
TGTGCCAGCAGCCTCCCCCTCGGAGGGGCTAGCACAGATACGCAGTATTTT
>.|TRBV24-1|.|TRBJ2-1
CATSDFPGLKGSYNEQFF
TGTGCCACCAGTGACTTTCCGGGACTCAAAGGCTCCTACAATGAGCAGTTCTTC
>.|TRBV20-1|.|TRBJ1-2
CSAKEQGSYGHTF
TGCAGTGCTAAAGAACAGGGCAGCTATGGCCACACCTTC
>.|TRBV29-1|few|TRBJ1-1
CSGPVGSEAFF
TGCAGCGGGCCCGTCGGCAGTGAAGCTTTCTTT
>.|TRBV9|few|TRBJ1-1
CASRKGTSLEEAFF
TGTGCCAGCAGGAAAGGCACTTCTCTAGAAGAAGCTTTCTTT